These 22 T cell receptor beta chains were sequenced from one sample in a study of T cell repertoires in cytomegalovirus infection. Antigens for these TCRs are unknown. MiXCR was run by TCRdb on the reads, yielding one entry per CDR3 protein. The sample holds 110,000 or so distinct CDR3 sequences; 30% to 35% are singletons and the top ten take 35% to 50%. The sequences come from CD8+ T cells from cultured PBMCs, collected from culture after CMV antigen stimulation. These receptors all stem from a human donor in good health (CMV status not recorded). Some clones in this sample may be carry-over from other donors' samples.

Regarding this clonotype: Given a much more abundant clone one base away, this may be a read error. The chain uses TRBV27 and TRBJ2-1, with D perhaps TRBD2 (6 bases). From germline, CDR1 is MNHEY and CDR2 SMNVEV (reference sequence). The CDR3 consists of 13 residues. The CDR3, as DNA: TGTGCCGGCAGTTGGGACTTGAACAATGAGCAGTTCTTC. This gives the protein CAGSWDLNNEQFF.

This clonotype was recorded at least ten times. This chain links TRBV4-1 with TRBJ2-7; the match to TRBD2 covers 9 bases. The junction had 4 bases not matched to a gene; V was cut back by 0 bases and J by 4 bases. Germline V gene data show CDR1 as MGHRA and CDR2 as YSYEKL. CDR3 length equals 15 residues. The DNA for the CDR3 is TGCGCCAGCAGCCAAGAAGCTAGCGGGGCGTACGAGCAGTACTTC. It specifies CASSQEASGAYEQYF.

J is TRBJ1-5 and V is TRBV7-8; 9 bases line up with TRBD1. Unmatched junction bases numbered 14, after V lost 4 bases and J lost 1 base. Germline V gene lookup returns CDR1 SGHVS and CDR2 FQNEAQ. This CDR3 contains 19 residues. Here the CDR3 reads CASSSPGQGQGRSNQPQHF. DNA for the CDR3: TGTGCCAGCAGCTCACCGGGACAGGGTCAAGGCAGGAGCAATCAGCCCCAGCATTTT.

The chain is built from TRBV6-1 and TRBJ1-6; 7 bases fit TRBD1. J lost 4 bases, V lost 6 bases, and 6 bases had no gene match. Germline CDR1 is MNHNS and CDR2 is SASEGT. The CDR3 sequence is 15 residues long. CDR3 amino acids: CASRDLTGYNSPLHF. CDR3 bases: TGTGCCAGCAGGGACCTGACAGGGTATAATTCACCCCTCCACTTT.

This clonotype was recorded a few times. This chain uses TRBV7-9 with TRBJ1-2; a weak D match, TRBD1 (5 bases). Germline V CDR1 and CDR2: SEHNR, FQNEAQ (reference sequence). The CDR3 has 15 residues. V lost 1 base to trimming and J lost 4 bases, with 13 bases between them. CDR3 residues: CASSLGDRTRYGYTF. In DNA form, the CDR3 reads TGTGCCAGCAGCTTAGGGGACCGGACACGCTATGGCTACACCTTC.

This clonotype came up many times. This chain connects TRBV12-3 or TRBV12-4 to TRBJ2-5; 7 bases line up with TRBD1. After removal of 8 bases from V and 0 bases from J, the junction contained 3 bases not matched to a gene. The CDR3 loop spans 13 amino acids. The CDR3 is CASQGVYQETQYF. The CDR3 DNA is TGTGCCAGCCAGGGGGTATACCAAGAGACCCAGTACTTC.

This clonotype turned up a few times. CDR3 sequence: CASSLGGTGLQYF. The CDR3 DNA reads TGTGCCAGCAGCTTAGGAGGGACAGGCCTCCAGTACTTC. This sequence joins TRBV11-2 and TRBJ2-7, with TRBD1 identical over 8 bases. The trim removed 1 base at V and 10 bases at J, leaving 6 bases unmatched. The CDR3 is made up of 13 amino acids. The germline CDR1 and CDR2 sequences are SGHAT and FQNNGV.

This chain joins TRBV5-5 and TRBJ1-5; 7 bases map to TRBD1. CDR3 size: 14 residues. V lost 0 bases, J lost 5 bases, and 2 bases stayed unmatched. Germline V gene sequence: CDR1 SGHKS, CDR2 YYEKEE (reference sequence). The CDR3 DNA follows: TGTGCCAGCAGCTTGGTACAGGGGCATCAGCCCCAGCATTTT. Protein sequence: CASSLVQGHQPQHF.

V usage is TRBV6-1 and J usage is TRBJ2-7, with D possibly TRBD2 on 6 matching bases. The ends were cut back, 6 bases at V and 3 bases at J, with 18 bases in the middle. The CDR3 runs 15 residues. CDR1 MNHNS and CDR2 SASEGT come from the germline V gene. The CDR3 loop reads CASSPGLLAHYEQYF. CDR3 nucleotides: TGTGCCAGCAGCCCGGGACTCCTGGCCCACTACGAGCAGTACTTC.

This clonotype occurred a few times. This chain connects TRBV6-8 to TRBJ1-5, with D tentatively TRBD1 (6 bases). Germline CDR1 is MNHGY and CDR2 is SAAAGT. The CDR3 runs to 15 residues. V gave up 10 bases and J gave up 5 bases, with 21 bases separating them. The CDR3 region has the DNA TGTGCCACCCATTTTGGGGGCCATAATGATCAGCCCCAGCATTTT. Its protein product is CATHFGGHNDQPQHF.

This sequence joins TRBV4-3 and TRBJ2-7; D gene unclear. CDR1 LGHNA and CDR2 YSLEER come from the germline V gene. Trimming stripped 5 bases from V and 6 bases from J, with 8 bases between. This CDR3 is 11 amino acids long. CDR3 in amino acids: CASSKGTEQYF. The CDR3 nucleotides read TGCGCCAGCAGCAAAGGAACCGAGCAGTACTTC.

The chain couples TRBV6-1 to TRBJ2-2, with 7 nucleotides matching TRBD1. CDR3 length: 14 residues. Germline values: CDR1 MNHNS, CDR2 SASEGT. V trimming: 11 bases; J trimming: 6 bases; junction bases outside the gene matches: 12. In DNA form, the CDR3 reads TGTGCCGGAGGACAGGCCTATATTCCCGGGGAGCTGTTTTTT. Translating gives CAGGQAYIPGELFF.

This clonotype was observed a handful of times. The chain couples TRBV5-1 to TRBJ1-2; D is possibly TRBD1 (6 bases). CDR1 is SGHRS, CDR2 YFSETQ, per germline. The V and J ends lost 0 bases and 2 bases respectively, with 14 bases between them. The CDR3 is 16 amino acids. This chain's CDR3 is CASSLEAGAMNYGYTF. In DNA, the CDR3 is TGCGCCAGCAGCTTGGAGGCAGGGGCTATGAACTATGGCTACACCTTC. The full variable domain, in which reference TRBV5-1 and TRBJ1-2 provide the parts outside the CDR3, is KAGVTQTPRYLIKTRGQQVTLSCSPISGHRSVSWYQQTPGQGLQFLFEYFSETQRNKGNFPGRFSGRQFSNSRSEMNVSTLELGDSALYLCASSLEAGAMNYGYTFGSGTRLTVV.

The J gene is TRBJ1-5, the V gene TRBV6-1, with D possibly matching TRBD1 (6 bases). The ends were cut back, 2 bases at V and 4 bases at J, with 12 bases in the middle. CDR1 is MNHNS and CDR2 is SASEGT in the germline V gene. The CDR3 totals 15 residues. This CDR3 reads CASSEILGGNQPQHF. Here the CDR3 DNA reads TGTGCCAGCAGTGAAATTTTAGGGGGGAATCAGCCCCAGCATTTT.

This clonotype came up a few times. The V gene is TRBV7-9, the J gene TRBJ2-1, with D unresolved. This CDR3 has 12 residues. Germline V gene lookup returns CDR1 SEHNR and CDR2 FQNEAQ (reference sequence). With 1 base removed from V and 9 bases from J, the gap between germline ends came to 7 bases. In DNA form, the CDR3 reads TGTGCCAGCAGCTTAGAGCTCCGTGAGCAGTTCTTC. Translating gives CASSLELREQFF. The complete variable domain, with remaining parts taken from reference TRBV7-9 and TRBJ2-1, reads DTGVSQNPRHKITKRGQNVTFRCDPISEHNRLYWYRQTLGQGPEFLTYFQNEAQLEKSRLLSDRFSAERPKGSFSTLEIQRTEQGDSAMYLCASSLELREQFFGPGTRLTVL.

The V call is TRBV11-2, the J call TRBJ2-5, with D possibly being TRBD2 (6 bases). This CDR3 spans 12 amino acids. Deletions cut 4 bases from V and 5 bases from J, with 8 bases between. Germline values: CDR1 SGHAT, CDR2 FQNNGV. The CDR3 DNA is TGTGCCAGCAGCTCTGGAGGGGAGACCCAGTACTTC. Translating gives CASSSGGETQYF.

The table lists this clonotype with a few counts. V is TRBV10-3 and J is TRBJ2-1; 7 bases align to TRBD1. Losses at the gene ends were 3 bases for V and 8 bases for J; bases not matched to a gene: 7. CDR3 length equals 14 residues. Looked up from germline, CDR1 is ENHRY and CDR2 is SYGVKD. CDR3 residues: CAISEDDRADEQFF. Here the CDR3 DNA reads TGTGCCATCAGTGAAGATGACAGGGCGGATGAGCAGTTCTTC.

The CDR3, as DNA: TGTGCCAGCAGTTACTCGGGACAGGGCTACGAGCAGTACTTC. Protein: CASSYSGQGYEQYF. V gene TRBV6-6 combines with J gene TRBJ2-7; 9 bases map to TRBD1. The germline V gene encodes CDR1 MNHNY and CDR2 SVGAGI (reference sequence). V was clipped by 0 bases and J by 3 bases; unmatched bases: 0. The CDR3 is 14 amino acids.

A few counts support this clonotype. The J gene is TRBJ2-5, the V gene TRBV7-6; tentative D call: TRBD1 (6 bases). V shed 2 bases and J shed 3 bases, with 10 bases lying between them. This CDR3 contains 14 residues. Germline CDR1 SGHVS, CDR2 FNYEAQ. The CDR3 sequence: CASSLRTDEETQYF. DNA of the CDR3: TGTGCCAGCAGCTTAAGGACAGATGAAGAGACCCAGTACTTC.

This clonotype appeared a few times. The chain links TRBV12-3 or TRBV12-4 to TRBJ2-3; 8 nucleotides line up with TRBD1. This CDR3 spans 15 amino acids. The J segment lost 0 bases and the V segment lost 11 bases, leaving 10 bases of the junction unmatched. As DNA, the CDR3 is TGTGCCGACGGACAGGGTATTACGAGCACAGATACGCAGTATTTT. It codes for CADGQGITSTDTQYF.

This clonotype was observed a single time. This chain links TRBV5-6 with TRBJ1-2; TRBD1 matches 7 bases. The V segment lost 0 bases and the J segment 4 bases; nucleotides outside the gene matches: 9. Germline loops: CDR1 SGHDT, CDR2 YYEEEE. The CDR3 runs 16 residues. The CDR3 here is CASSLVSWTGAYGYTF. The CDR3 region has the DNA TGTGCCAGCAGCTTGGTATCGTGGACAGGAGCCTATGGCTACACCTTC.

The sample holds a few counts of this clonotype. The chain carries TRBV7-6 and TRBJ2-5, with 10 bases matching TRBD1. V lost 5 bases, J lost 2 bases, and 17 bases stayed unmatched. The CDR3 is 19 residues long. CDR1 and CDR2 (germline): SGHVS, FNYEAQ. The CDR3 reads CASSPDWTGGVYVQETQYF. The CDR3 coding sequence is TGTGCCAGCAGCCCAGATTGGACAGGGGGTGTTTATGTACAAGAGACCCAGTACTTC. The entire variable domain, with the rest obtained from reference TRBV7-6 and TRBJ2-5, is as follows: GAGVSQSPRYKVTKRGQDVALRCDPISGHVSLYWYRQALGQGPEFLTYFNYEAQQDKSGLPNDRFSAERPEGSISTLTIQRTEQRDSAMYRCASSPDWTGGVYVQETQYFGPGTRLLVL.